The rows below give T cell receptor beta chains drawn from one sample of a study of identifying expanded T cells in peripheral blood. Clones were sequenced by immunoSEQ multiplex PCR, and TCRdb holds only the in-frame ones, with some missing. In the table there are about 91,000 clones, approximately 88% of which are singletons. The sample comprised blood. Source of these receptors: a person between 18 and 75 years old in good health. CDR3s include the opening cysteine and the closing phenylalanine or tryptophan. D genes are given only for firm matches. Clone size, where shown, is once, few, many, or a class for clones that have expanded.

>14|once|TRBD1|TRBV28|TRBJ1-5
TGTGCCAGCAGTTCGGGACAGGGGCTTCAGCCCCAGCATTTT
CASSSGQGLQPQHF
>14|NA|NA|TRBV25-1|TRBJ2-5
TGTGCCAGCAGTGCTGCGGATGGAGGTGAGACCCAGTACTTC
CASSAADGGETQYF
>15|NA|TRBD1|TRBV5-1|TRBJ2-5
TGCGCCAGCAGCTCGGACAGGGACGGTAGCGAGACCCAGTACTTC
CASSSDRDGSETQYF
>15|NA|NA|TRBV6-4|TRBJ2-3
TGTGCCAGCAGTGATCAGGGGGGGAGCACAGATACGCAGTATTTT
CASSDQGGSTDTQYF
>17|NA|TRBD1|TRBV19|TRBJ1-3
TGTGCCAGTAGCGCCCGCCGGCAGGGGGCTAGAGGAAACACCATATATTTT
CASSARRQGARGNTIYF
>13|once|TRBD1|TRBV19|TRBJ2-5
TGTGCCAGTAGTTACAGGGGAGAGGAGACCCAGTACTTC
CASSYRGEETQYF
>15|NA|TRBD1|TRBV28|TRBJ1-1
TGTGCCACGGGGAGGACAGGGATCATGAACACTGAAGCTTTCTTT
CATGRTGIMNTEAFF
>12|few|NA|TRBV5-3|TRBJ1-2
TGTGCCAGAAGCCAGAGGACCGATGGCTACACCTTC
CARSQRTDGYTF
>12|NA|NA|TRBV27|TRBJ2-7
TGTGCCAGCAGTGCCGGGGTGGGGGAGCAGTACTTC
CASSAGVGEQYF
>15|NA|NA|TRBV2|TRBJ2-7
TGTGCCAGCAGTGAAGCGGCAGGTCCCTCCTACGAGCAGTACTTC
CASSEAAGPSYEQYF